This TCR beta chain was obtained from a study of beta chain features in type 1 diabetes. Overall study findings and caveats: In patients and controls equally, PCR might favor templates that are shorter.

About this clone: The target antigen is unknown.

V was shortened by 5 bases and J by 0 bases, with 5 bases between the two germline ends. The CDR3 has 13 amino acids. Looked up from germline, CDR1 is MNHNS and CDR2 is SASEGT. Reverse transcribing all isolated RNA meant expressed TCRB transcripts were sequenced. The average read count of naive, central memory and regulatory T cell samples was about 3.57 million. Libraries were prepared by immunoSEQ multiplex PCR; TCRdb keeps only in-frame clonotypes and omits some of them. Among around 400,000 clones listed, about 14% were seen once. Sequencing used naive CD4+ T cells from blood. The chain uses TRBV6-1 and TRBJ1-5, with D unclear. This sequence originates from a woman aged 18-29 years in good health. CDR3 residues: CASSYLSNQPQHF. Written as DNA, the CDR3 is TGTGCCAGCAGTTATCTTAGCAATCAGCCCCAGCATTTT.